This T cell receptor beta chain comes out of a study of blood T cell repertoires in COVID-19. Study summary: Collection of acute and convalescent COVID-19 samples took place in the United States, Italy and Spain. The analysed material was cDNA or gDNA that came from T cells, B-cell-depleted T cells, or PBMCs.

In the authors' methods: By means of reference gene primer amplification, nucleated cell counts were estimated. Sequenced by immunoSEQ multiplex PCR; TCRdb stores in-frame clones only, minus some. The DNA gave D and trimming, while V, J and clone size come from that table. The table records 40,000 to 55,000 clones, roughly 91% of them present only once. V shed 0 bases and J 7 bases; nucleotides not matched to a gene: 9. Germline CDR1 SGHRS, CDR2 YFSETQ. The CDR3 runs 15 residues. Source material: peripheral blood. The clonotype originates from a man aged 50 or older with active COVID-19. This rearrangement joins TRBV5-1 to TRBJ1-1; the match to TRBD1 covers 7 bases. CDR3 sequence reads: CASSLEAGGSGEAFF. In DNA form, the CDR3 reads TGCGCCAGCAGCTTGGAGGCAGGGGGGAGTGGTGAAGCTTTCTTT.